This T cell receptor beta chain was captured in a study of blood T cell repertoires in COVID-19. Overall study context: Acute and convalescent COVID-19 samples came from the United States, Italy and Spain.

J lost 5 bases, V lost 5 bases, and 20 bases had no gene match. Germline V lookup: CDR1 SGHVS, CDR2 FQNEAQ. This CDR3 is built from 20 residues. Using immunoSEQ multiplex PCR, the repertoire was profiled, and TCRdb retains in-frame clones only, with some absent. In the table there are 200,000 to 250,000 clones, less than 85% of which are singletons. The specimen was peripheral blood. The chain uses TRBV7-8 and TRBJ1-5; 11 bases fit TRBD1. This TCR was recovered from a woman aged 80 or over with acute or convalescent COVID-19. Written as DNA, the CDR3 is TGTGCCAGCAGCCGGTTCGGTGGGACAGGGGGGTTAGAAGGGCATCAGCCCCAGCATTTT. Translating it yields CASSRFGGTGGLEGHQPQHF.